This T cell receptor beta chain was identified in a study of T cells after yellow fever vaccination. The CDR3 sequence is 17 residues long. Germline V CDR1 and CDR2: MNHEY, SVGEGT. V was pared by 2 bases and J by 0 bases, with 17 bases between. Template switching by 5'RACE produced TCR cDNA, adding a universal primer site and UMIs. Each CDR3 protein gets one entry after TCRdb re-called the 5' RACE reads with MiXCR. The sample has hundreds of thousands of distinct CDR3 sequences, around 19% seen once; the top ten hold 15% to 20%. Sequencing was performed on PBMCs, taken before the yellow fever booster vaccination. This sequence joins TRBV6-2 or TRBV6-3 and TRBJ2-7; D unresolved. This clonotype originated in a man younger than 35 who received the YFV17D yellow fever vaccine. DNA of the CDR3: TGTGCCAGCAGTTACGTAGTAGGGTCAACGTTCTCCTACGAGCAGTACTTC. Translated: CASSYVVGSTFSYEQYF.